This TCR beta chain was identified in a study of blood T cell repertoires in COVID-19. Overall study context: The study drew acute and convalescent COVID-19 samples from the United States, Italy and Spain. Sources were T cells, B-cell-depleted T cells, or PBMCs; the material itself was cDNA or gDNA.

This CDR3 has 17 residues. V lost 2 bases to trimming and J lost 1 base; unmatched junction nucleotides: 10. Per the germline V gene, CDR1 is MDHEN and CDR2 is SYDVKM. Authors' analysis steps: Estimates of nucleated cell counts were drawn from the amplification of reference gene primers. Assay used: immunoSEQ multiplex PCR; TCRdb lists only in-frame clones, some missing. The V and J calls and clone size were taken over from that table, and D and trimming were inferred from the DNA. The data hold over 250,000 clones, with 83% observed a single time. This TCR was recovered from a woman aged 45 to 65 who had recovered from COVID-19. This rearrangement joins TRBV28 to TRBJ1-2, with 7 bases fitting TRBD1. The specimen was peripheral blood. The CDR3: CASSLRAGQAFNYGYTF. In DNA form, the CDR3 reads TGTGCCAGCAGTTTACGGGCTGGACAGGCCTTTAACTATGGCTACACCTTC.